Reported below is one T cell receptor (beta chain). This sample stems from a study of blood T cell repertoires in COVID-19. Assay used: immunoSEQ multiplex PCR; TCRdb lists only in-frame clones, some missing. This table holds 25,000 to 35,000 clones, about nine tenths found once. Germline-derived CDR1 and CDR2 are SGHAT and FQNNGV. The CDR3 is 17 residues long. V lost 5 bases and J 5 bases, leaving 24 bases between the germline ends. Sequenced: peripheral blood. The sequence came from a human donor in a cohort sampled during active COVID-19. This rearrangement joins TRBV11-2 to TRBJ2-5, with D perhaps matching TRBD2 (6 bases). The CDR3 is CASSARRAGTPWETQYF. CDR3 coding DNA: TGTGCCAGCAGCGCACGTAGGGCGGGGACCCCATGGGAGACCCAGTACTTC.